The 23 T cell receptor beta chains in this list originate from one sample, sequenced in a study of siplizumab effects on memory and regulatory T cells (dated by TCRdb to 2018 to 2020). The library relied on the immunoSEQ multiplex PCR assay. Here the immuneACCESS table is served through TCRdb, limited to in-frame sequences with V and J called. Missing clones are a known gap in these copies; in checked studies unresolved V genes cover under half, and the rest lacks a known reason. Across this sample there are some 120,000 clones, with roughly 94% seen only once. The ten biggest clones cover roughly 1.7% of the sample. The source material was non-Treg CD4+ T cells sorted from blood. Sample cell subset or site, as interpreted from the label and publication: FACS-sorted unstimulated CD4+ non-regulatory T cells. Every receptor here comes from a human donor in good health.

V is TRBV29-1 and J is TRBJ2-3, with TRBD2 matching 11 bases. The CDR3 totals 13 residues. Germline trimming cut 8 bases from V and 4 bases from J; bases unmatched to any gene: 5. Per the germline V gene, CDR1 is SQVTM and CDR2 is ANQGSEA. This chain's CDR3 is CSLSGRAADTQYF. CDR3 DNA sequence: TGCAGCCTTAGCGGGAGGGCAGCAGATACGCAGTATTTT.

This clone is a singleton in its sample. An end of the junction does not agree with germline; a read error may underlie this. The chain is built from TRBV7-7 and TRBJ2-1, with D uncertain. The CDR3 has 14 residues. Germline loops: CDR1 SSHAT, CDR2 FNYEAQ (reference sequence). CDR3 sequence: CASSLLSGYNEQFF. The CDR3 region has the DNA TGTGCTAGCAGCTTATTGTCGGGCTACAATGAGCAGTTCTTC.

The rearrangement joins TRBV15 to TRBJ2-3, with TRBD2 identical over 11 bases. There are 16 residues in the CDR3. In germline, CDR1 is LNHNV, CDR2 YYDKDF (reference sequence). The junction had 5 bases not matched to a gene; V was cut back by 4 bases and J by 2 bases. The CDR3 spells CATSKGTSGYTDTQYF. The DNA for the CDR3 is TGTGCCACCAGCAAAGGGACTAGCGGATACACAGATACGCAGTATTTT. Drawing the rest from reference TRBV15 and TRBJ2-3, the complete variable domain is DAMVIQNPRYQVTQFGKPVTLSCSQTLNHNVMYWYQQKSSQAPKLLFHYYDKDFNNEADTPDNFQSRRPNTSFCFLDIRSPGLGDTAMYLCATSKGTSGYTDTQYFGPGTRLTVL.

The rearrangement links TRBV19 to TRBJ2-5; D possibly corresponds to TRBD2 (6 bases). Germline V gene data show CDR1 as LNHDA and CDR2 as SQIVND (reference sequence). Trimming removed 3 bases from V and 4 bases from J, with 12 bases in between. This CDR3 comprises 14 residues. For the CDR3, the DNA is TGTGCCAGTAGTATGGGAGGCAGGGTAGAGACCCAGTACTTC. Amino acids: CASSMGGRVETQYF.

The rearrangement joins TRBV6-5 to TRBJ2-3, with unresolved D. CDR3 size: 12 residues. With 4 bases removed from V and 6 bases from J, the gap between germline ends came to 8 bases. CDR1 is MNHEY, CDR2 SVGAGI, per germline. CDR3 sequence (DNA): TGTGCCAGCAGTTCCTTTTCGGATACGCAGTATTTT. Translated: CASSSFSDTQYF.

This clone was picked up one time. The chain links TRBV5-1 to TRBJ2-7; D unclear. V lost 2 bases and J lost 3, with 6 bases in between. The germline V gene encodes CDR1 SGHRS and CDR2 YFSETQ. The CDR3 runs 12 residues. Here the CDR3 reads CASSLSVYEQYF. The CDR3 DNA reads as TGCGCCAGCAGCTTAAGTGTCTACGAGCAGTACTTC.

The V call is TRBV11-3, the J call TRBJ2-2; TRBD2 is a possible D gene (6 bases). The CDR3 loop spans 18 amino acids. Germline CDR1 reads SGHNT; CDR2 reads YENEEA. Trimming removed 0 bases from V and 0 bases from J, with 14 bases in between. The CDR3 sequence: CASSLDQGGTANTGELFF. DNA for the CDR3: TGTGCCAGCAGCTTAGATCAGGGCGGGACCGCGAACACCGGGGAGCTGTTTTTT.

The chain links TRBV28 to TRBJ2-1, with no clear D. Trimming shortened V by 5 bases and J by 8 bases, and 19 bases separated the two germline ends. CDR3 length: 15 amino acids. CDR1 is MDHEN, CDR2 SYDVKM, per germline. CDR3 bases: TGTGCCAGCAGTACTATACCTACTCCTGTCGATGAGCAGTTCTTC. Amino acids: CASSTIPTPVDEQFF.

This clone has only one observation. The DNA for the CDR3 is TGTGCCAGCAGTGAAGCGCAGGGTGACTGGAGGGGAAACACCATATATTTT. As protein: CASSEAQGDWRGNTIYF. The chain recombines TRBV2 with TRBJ1-3, with D maybe TRBD1 (5 bases). The V end lost 0 bases, the J end lost 4 bases, and 16 bases lay between the germline ends. Per the germline V gene, CDR1 is SNHLY and CDR2 is FYNNEI. The CDR3 consists of 17 residues. The whole variable domain, remainder taken from reference TRBV2 and TRBJ1-3, is EPEVTQTPSHQVTQMGQEVILRCVPISNHLYFYWYRQILGQKVEFLVSFYNNEISEKSEIFDDQFSVERPDGSNFTLKIRSTKLEDSAMYFCASSEAQGDWRGNTIYFGEGSWLTVV.

This clone was seen once. The chain is built from TRBV6-6 and TRBJ1-1; D ambiguous. The CDR3 covers 11 residues. From germline, CDR1 is MNHNY and CDR2 SVGAGI (reference sequence). The V gene lost 6 bases and the J gene lost 2 bases, with 4 bases spanning the gap. The CDR3 DNA is TGTGCCAGCAGGACCAACACTGAAGCTTTCTTT. Protein sequence: CASRTNTEAFF.

V gene TRBV11-3 combines with J gene TRBJ1-3; 8 bases match TRBD1. The CDR3 runs to 15 residues. Unmatched junction bases numbered 3, after V lost 5 bases and J lost 0 bases. Germline V lookup: CDR1 SGHNT, CDR2 YENEEA. Here the CDR3 reads CASSPTGVSGNTIYF. For the CDR3, the DNA is TGTGCCAGCAGCCCGACAGGGGTCTCTGGAAACACCATATATTTT. The whole variable domain, filled in from reference TRBV11-3 and TRBJ1-3, reads EAGVVQSPRYKIIEKKQPVAFWCNPISGHNTLYWYLQNLGQGPELLIRYENEEAVDDSQLPKDRFSAERLKGVDSTLKIQPAELGDSAVYLCASSPTGVSGNTIYFGEGSWLTVV.

V usage is TRBV11-3 and J usage is TRBJ2-2; no reliable D call. Germline V gene sequence: CDR1 SGHNT, CDR2 YENEEA. This CDR3 has 15 residues. Trimming pared 2 bases from V and 1 base from J, leaving 8 bases between. The CDR3 region has the DNA TGTGCCAGCAGCTTACAAGGCTGGAACACCGGGGAGCTGTTTTTT. This sequence encodes CASSLQGWNTGELFF.

This chain uses TRBV7-9 with TRBJ2-5, with no clear D. The CDR3 runs 14 residues. Germline V CDR1 and CDR2: SEHNR, FQNEAQ (reference sequence). Trimming cost V 1 base and J 3 bases, with 9 bases left between them. The CDR3 region is CASSLGNSKETQYF. The CDR3 DNA sequence: TGTGCCAGCAGCTTAGGGAACTCTAAAGAGACCCAGTACTTC.

This chain links TRBV28 with TRBJ1-3; no clear D gene. From germline, CDR1 is MDHEN and CDR2 SYDVKM. The ends were cut back, 7 bases at V and 0 bases at J, with 4 bases in the middle. The CDR3 runs to 12 residues. CDR3 in amino acids: CASTGSGNTIYF. In DNA, the CDR3 is TGTGCCAGCACGGGCTCTGGAAACACCATATATTTT. The full variable domain, with the rest looked up from reference TRBV28 and TRBJ1-3, is DVKVTQSSRYLVKRTGEKVFLECVQDMDHENMFWYRQDPGLGLRLIYFSYDVKMKEKGDIPEGYSVSREKKERFSLILESASTNQTSMYLCASTGSGNTIYFGEGSWLTVV.

The chain carries TRBV4-2 and TRBJ2-5; TRBD2 agrees at 13 bases. CDR3 length: 16 amino acids. With V trimmed by 3 bases and J by 5 bases, 6 bases remained unmatched. Germline CDR1 and CDR2: LGHNA and YNFKEQ. CDR3 amino acids: CASSHPTSGGRETQYF. The DNA of the CDR3 is TGTGCCAGCAGCCACCCGACTAGCGGGGGGCGGGAGACCCAGTACTTC.

The chain recombines TRBV7-8 with TRBJ2-7; 8 nucleotides line up with TRBD2. The CDR3 has 16 residues. The ends lost 1 base at V and 4 bases at J; junction bases unmatched: 9. Germline V gene lookup returns CDR1 SGHVS and CDR2 FQNEAQ. CDR3 sequence (DNA): TGTGCCAGCAGCTTAGTTGTCCGGGAGGGATTTTACGAGCAGTACTTC. Translation: CASSLVVREGFYEQYF.

The genes are TRBV10-3 and TRBJ2-1; 7 nucleotides line up with TRBD1. Losses at the gene ends were 1 base for V and 8 bases for J; bases not matched to a gene: 8. Looked up from germline, CDR1 is ENHRY and CDR2 is SYGVKD. CDR3 length: 15 amino acids. Here the CDR3 reads CAISEYTTGPDEQFF. The CDR3, as DNA: TGTGCCATCAGTGAGTACACGACAGGGCCCGATGAGCAGTTCTTC.

This clone was counted a few times. The chain employs TRBV5-1 and TRBJ1-6; 7 bases are shared with TRBD1. In germline, CDR1 is SGHRS, CDR2 YFSETQ. The CDR3 extends over 15 amino acids. The V segment lost 0 bases and the J segment 7 bases; nucleotides outside the gene matches: 4. In DNA, the CDR3 is TGCGCCAGCAGCTTGGGGGCAGGGGGGAATTCACCCCTCCACTTT. This codes for CASSLGAGGNSPLHF.

This rearrangement joins TRBV30 to TRBJ2-7; unclear D gene. The germline V gene encodes CDR1 GTSNPN and CDR2 SVGIG (reference sequence). Deletions cut 5 bases from V and 4 bases from J, with 6 bases between. This CDR3 spans 10 amino acids. CDR3 amino acids: CAWQKYEQYF. CDR3 bases: TGTGCCTGGCAAAAGTACGAGCAGTACTTC.

The V gene is TRBV7-9, the J gene TRBJ2-1, with 12 bases fitting TRBD2. This CDR3 region has 15 residues. V trimming: 4 bases; J trimming: 8 bases; junction bases outside the gene matches: 6. CDR1 SEHNR and CDR2 FQNEAQ come from the germline V gene (reference sequence). The CDR3 sequence: CASSSPSGGAHEQFF. The CDR3 DNA reads TGTGCCAGCAGCTCCCCTAGCGGGGGGGCCCATGAGCAGTTCTTC.

The chain uses TRBV7-2 and TRBJ2-1, with D unclear. The CDR3 spans 15 residues. Germline V gene sequence: CDR1 SGHTA, CDR2 FQGNSA. The V and J ends lost 3 bases and 0 bases respectively, with 9 bases between them. The CDR3 DNA reads as TGTGCCAGCAGCTTCGGCTCAAGCTCCTACAATGAGCAGTTCTTC. Residues: CASSFGSSSYNEQFF. Full variable domain (remainder filled in from reference TRBV7-2 and TRBJ2-1): GAGVSQSPSNKVTEKGKDVELRCDPISGHTALYWYRQSLGQGLEFLIYFQGNSAPDKSGLPSDRFSAERTGGSVSTLTIQRTQQEDSAVYLCASSFGSSSYNEQFFGPGTRLTVL.

The chain links TRBV20-1 to TRBJ1-2; no definite D call. Germline CDR1 is DFQATT and CDR2 is SNEGSKA (reference sequence). The germline V and J ends were trimmed by 5 bases and 5 bases, with 9 bases remaining between them. The length of the CDR3 is 11 residues. The CDR3 DNA reads as TGCAGTGCTTCGACGGGTTATGGCTACACCTTC. Translating it yields CSASTGYGYTF.

CDR3 amino acids: CASSLSWHRGREKLFF. CDR3 sequence (DNA): TGTGCCAGCAGTTTATCATGGCACAGGGGGAGGGAAAAACTGTTTTTT. The gene calls are TRBV27 and TRBJ1-4, with TRBD1 matching 8 bases. V trimming: 0 bases; J trimming: 8 bases; junction bases outside the gene matches: 8. Per germline, CDR1 MNHEY and CDR2 SMNVEV (reference sequence). This CDR3 has 16 amino acids. Using reference TRBV27 and TRBJ1-4 for the parts outside the CDR3, the full variable domain is EAQVTQNPRYLITVTGKKLTVTCSQNMNHEYMSWYRQDPGLGLRQIYYSMNVEVTDKGDVPEGYKVSRKEKRNFPLILESPSPNQTSLYFCASSLSWHRGREKLFFGSGTQLSVL.